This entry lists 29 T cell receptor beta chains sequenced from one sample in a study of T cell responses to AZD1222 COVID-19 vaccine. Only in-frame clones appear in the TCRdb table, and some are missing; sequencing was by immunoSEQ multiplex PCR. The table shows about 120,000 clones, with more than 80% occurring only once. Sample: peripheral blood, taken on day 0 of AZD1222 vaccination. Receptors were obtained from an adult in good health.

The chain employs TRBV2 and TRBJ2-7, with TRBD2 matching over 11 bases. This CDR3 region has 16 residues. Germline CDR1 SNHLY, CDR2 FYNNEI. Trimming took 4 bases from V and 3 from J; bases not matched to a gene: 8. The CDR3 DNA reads TGTGCCAGCAGTGGATGGACTAGCGGGCGTAACTACGAGCAGTACTTC. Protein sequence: CASSGWTSGRNYEQYF.

CDR3 bases: TGTGCCACCAGTGAACCTACAGGACTAGGTGGCTACACCTTC. Its protein is CATSEPTGLGGYTF. The chain links TRBV24-1 to TRBJ1-2; D may be TRBD1 (5 bases). The CDR3 extends over 14 amino acids. Trimming removed 4 bases at V and 7 bases at J, with 15 bases between. The germline gives CDR1 KGHDR, CDR2 SFDVKD.

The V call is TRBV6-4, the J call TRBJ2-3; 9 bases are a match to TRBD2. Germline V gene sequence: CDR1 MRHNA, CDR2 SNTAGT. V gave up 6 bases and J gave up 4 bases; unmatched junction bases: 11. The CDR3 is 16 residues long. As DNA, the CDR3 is TGTGCCAGCAGCCACCTTAGCGGGAGTAACCCAGATACGCAGTATTTT. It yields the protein CASSHLSGSNPDTQYF.

The CDR3: CASSQPLGAGELFF. CDR3 bases: TGCGCCAGCAGCCAGCCCCTCGGGGCCGGGGAGCTGTTTTTT. The chain combines TRBV4-1 with TRBJ2-2; the D gene is possibly TRBD2 (5 bases). Germline CDR1 MGHRA, CDR2 YSYEKL. The CDR3 has 14 residues. Trimming cost V 3 bases and J 6 bases, with 11 bases left between them.

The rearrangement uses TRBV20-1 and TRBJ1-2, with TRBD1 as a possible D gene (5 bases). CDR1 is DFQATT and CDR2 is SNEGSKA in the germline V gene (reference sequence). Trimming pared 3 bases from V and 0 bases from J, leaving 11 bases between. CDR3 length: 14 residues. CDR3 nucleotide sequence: TGCAGTGCTAGTACAGGCCCTACTAACTATGGCTACACCTTC. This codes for CSASTGPTNYGYTF.

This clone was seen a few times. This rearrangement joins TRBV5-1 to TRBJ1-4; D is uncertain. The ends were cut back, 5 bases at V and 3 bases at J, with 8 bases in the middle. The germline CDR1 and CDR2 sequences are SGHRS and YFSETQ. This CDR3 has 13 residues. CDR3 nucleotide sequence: TGCGCCAGCAGGTCAATCCCTAATGAAAAACTGTTTTTT. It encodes CASRSIPNEKLFF.

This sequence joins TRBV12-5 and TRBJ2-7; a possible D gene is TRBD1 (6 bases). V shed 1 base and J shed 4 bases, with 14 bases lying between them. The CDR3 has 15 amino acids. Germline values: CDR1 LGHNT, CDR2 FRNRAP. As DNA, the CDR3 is TGTGCTAGTGGTTTGGGATTCGGACAGTCGTACGAGCAGTACTTC. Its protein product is CASGLGFGQSYEQYF.

CDR3 loop: CASSRAGGLNEQYF. CDR3 coding DNA: TGCGCCAGCAGTCGGGCGGGAGGTTTGAACGAGCAGTACTTC. The rearrangement uses TRBV10-1 and TRBJ2-7; 8 nucleotides line up with TRBD2. Germline CDR1 reads WNHNN; CDR2 reads SYGVQD (reference sequence). CDR3 size: 14 residues. Trimming took 5 bases from V and 5 from J; bases not matched to a gene: 8.

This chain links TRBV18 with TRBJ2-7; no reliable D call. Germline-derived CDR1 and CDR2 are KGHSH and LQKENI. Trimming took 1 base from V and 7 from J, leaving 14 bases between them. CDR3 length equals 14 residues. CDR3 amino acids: CASSPRAAMDEQYF. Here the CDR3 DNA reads TGTGCCAGCTCACCACGGGCGGCTATGGATGAGCAGTACTTC.

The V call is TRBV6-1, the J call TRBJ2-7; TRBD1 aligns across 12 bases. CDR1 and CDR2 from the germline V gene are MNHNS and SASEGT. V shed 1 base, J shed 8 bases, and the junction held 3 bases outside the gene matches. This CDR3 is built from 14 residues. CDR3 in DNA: TGTGCCAGCAGTGAAGGGGACAGGGGGCTGCAGCAGTACTTC. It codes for CASSEGDRGLQQYF.

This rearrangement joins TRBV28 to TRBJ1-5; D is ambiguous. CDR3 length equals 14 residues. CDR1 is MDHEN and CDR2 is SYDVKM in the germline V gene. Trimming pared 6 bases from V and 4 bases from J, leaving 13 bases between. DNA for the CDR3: TGTGCCAGCAGCTGGCAGCGCCCTAATCAGCCCCAGCATTTT. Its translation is CASSWQRPNQPQHF.

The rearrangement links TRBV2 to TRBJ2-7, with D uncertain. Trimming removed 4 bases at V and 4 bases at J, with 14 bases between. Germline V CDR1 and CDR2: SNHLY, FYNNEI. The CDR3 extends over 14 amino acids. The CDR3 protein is CASSAAYKRYEQYF. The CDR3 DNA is TGTGCCAGCAGTGCAGCGTACAAGCGATACGAGCAGTACTTC.

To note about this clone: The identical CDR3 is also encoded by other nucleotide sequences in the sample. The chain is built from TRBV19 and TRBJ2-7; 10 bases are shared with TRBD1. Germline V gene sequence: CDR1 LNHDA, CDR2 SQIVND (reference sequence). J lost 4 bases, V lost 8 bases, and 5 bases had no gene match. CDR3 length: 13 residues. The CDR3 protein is CASAGQGVYEQYF. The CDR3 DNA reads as TGTGCCAGTGCTGGACAGGGGGTTTACGAGCAGTACTTC.

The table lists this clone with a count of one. The CDR3 nucleotides read TGCAGTGCTGCGGGGGGCTACACCTTC. Protein sequence: CSAAGGYTF. V usage is TRBV20-1 and J usage is TRBJ1-2; D is unresolved. Germline lookup yields CDR1 DFQATT and CDR2 SNEGSKA (reference sequence). CDR3 length: 9 amino acids. Between the trimmed V and J ends, which lost 5 bases and 8 bases, there was a span of 6 bases.

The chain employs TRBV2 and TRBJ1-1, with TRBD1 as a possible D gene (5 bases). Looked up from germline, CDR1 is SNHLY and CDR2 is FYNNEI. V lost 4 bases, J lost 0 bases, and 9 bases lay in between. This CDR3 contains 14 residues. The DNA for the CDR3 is TGTGCCAGCAGTGCACAGGTCATGAACACTGAAGCTTTCTTT. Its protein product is CASSAQVMNTEAFF.

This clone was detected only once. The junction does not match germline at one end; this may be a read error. The CDR3 DNA reads TGTGCCAGCAGTTTAGGGACAGGGAGACGCAATGAGCAGTTCTTC. Protein sequence: CASSLGTGRRNEQFF. V and J are TRBV7-8 and TRBJ2-1; 9 bases align to TRBD1. Germline V gene lookup returns CDR1 SGHVS and CDR2 FQNEAQ. This CDR3 comprises 15 residues.

The CDR3 here is CASSHSRQPFYGYTF. The CDR3 region has the DNA TGTGCCAGCAGTCATAGCCGACAGCCTTTCTATGGCTACACCTTC. V is TRBV27 and J is TRBJ1-2, with TRBD1 as a possible D gene (5 bases). The CDR3 has 15 residues. V lost 5 bases and J 4 bases, leaving 17 bases between the germline ends. Looked up from germline, CDR1 is MNHEY and CDR2 is SMNVEV (reference sequence).

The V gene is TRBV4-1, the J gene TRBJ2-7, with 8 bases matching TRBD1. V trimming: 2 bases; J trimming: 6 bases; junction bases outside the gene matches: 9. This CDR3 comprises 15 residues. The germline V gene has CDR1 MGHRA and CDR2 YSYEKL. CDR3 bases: TGCGCCAGCAGCCAACAGGGGGCTCGAAAGGGCGAGCAGTACTTC. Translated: CASSQQGARKGEQYF.

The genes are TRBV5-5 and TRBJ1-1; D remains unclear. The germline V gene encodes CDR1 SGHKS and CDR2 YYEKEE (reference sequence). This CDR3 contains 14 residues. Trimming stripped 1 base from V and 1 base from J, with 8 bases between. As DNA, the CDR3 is TGTGCCAGCAGCTTGTGGCTGGAGAACACTGAAGCTTTCTTT. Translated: CASSLWLENTEAFF.

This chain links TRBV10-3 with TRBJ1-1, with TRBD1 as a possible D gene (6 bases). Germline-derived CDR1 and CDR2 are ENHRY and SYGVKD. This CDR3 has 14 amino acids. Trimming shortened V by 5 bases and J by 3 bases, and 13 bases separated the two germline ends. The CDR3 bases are TGTGCCATCAGTCTACAGGGTAAGGACACTGAAGCTTTCTTT. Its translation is CAISLQGKDTEAFF.

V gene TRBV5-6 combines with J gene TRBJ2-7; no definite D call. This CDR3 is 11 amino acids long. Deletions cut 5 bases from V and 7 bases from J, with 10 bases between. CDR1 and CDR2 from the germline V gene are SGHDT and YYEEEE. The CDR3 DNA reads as TGTGCCAGCAGTCAGGACGATGAGCAGTACTTC. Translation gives CASSQDDEQYF.

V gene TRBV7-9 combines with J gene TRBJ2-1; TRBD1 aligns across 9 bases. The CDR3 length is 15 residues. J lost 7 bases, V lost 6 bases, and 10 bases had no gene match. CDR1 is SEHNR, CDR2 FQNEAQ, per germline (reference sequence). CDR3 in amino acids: CASRMDRGQGNEQFF. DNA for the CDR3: TGTGCCAGCAGGATGGACAGGGGTCAAGGTAATGAGCAGTTCTTC.

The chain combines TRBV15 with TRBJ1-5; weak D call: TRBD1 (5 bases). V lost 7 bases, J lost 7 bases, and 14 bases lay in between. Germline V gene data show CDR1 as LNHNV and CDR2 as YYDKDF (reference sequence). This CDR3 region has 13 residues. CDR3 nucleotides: TGTGCCACCAACGGGGGTCTCTACCAGCCCCAGCATTTT. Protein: CATNGGLYQPQHF.

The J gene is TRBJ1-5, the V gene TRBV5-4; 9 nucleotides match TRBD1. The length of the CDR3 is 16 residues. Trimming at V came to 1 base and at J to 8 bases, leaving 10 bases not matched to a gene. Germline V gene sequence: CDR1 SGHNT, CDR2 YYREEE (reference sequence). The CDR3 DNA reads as TGTGCCAGCAGCTTGAGGGGGACAGGGCCTTCGGAGCCCCAGCATTTT. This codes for CASSLRGTGPSEPQHF.

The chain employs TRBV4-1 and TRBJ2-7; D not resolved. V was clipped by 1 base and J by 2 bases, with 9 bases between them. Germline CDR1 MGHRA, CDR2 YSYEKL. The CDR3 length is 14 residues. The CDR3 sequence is CASSQVEWTYEQYF. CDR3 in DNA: TGCGCCAGCAGCCAAGTTGAGTGGACCTACGAGCAGTACTTC.

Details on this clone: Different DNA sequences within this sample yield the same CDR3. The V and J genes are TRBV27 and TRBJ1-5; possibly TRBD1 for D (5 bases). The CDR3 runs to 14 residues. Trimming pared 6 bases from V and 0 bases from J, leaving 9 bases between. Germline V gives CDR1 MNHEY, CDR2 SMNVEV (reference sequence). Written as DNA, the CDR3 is TGTGCCAGCAGCTTCCAGGGTAGCAATCAGCCCCAGCATTTT. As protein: CASSFQGSNQPQHF.

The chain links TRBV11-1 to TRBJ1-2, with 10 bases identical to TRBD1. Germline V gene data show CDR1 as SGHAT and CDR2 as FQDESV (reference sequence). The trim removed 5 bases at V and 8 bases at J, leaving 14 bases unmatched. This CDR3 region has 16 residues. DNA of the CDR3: TGTGCCAGCAGCCTCTCCGACGGGACAGGGGATAGAGGCTACACCTTC. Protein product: CASSLSDGTGDRGYTF.

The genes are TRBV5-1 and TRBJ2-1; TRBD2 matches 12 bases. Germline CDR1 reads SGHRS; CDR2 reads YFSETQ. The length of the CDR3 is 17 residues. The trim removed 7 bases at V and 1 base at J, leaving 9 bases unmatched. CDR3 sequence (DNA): TGCGCCAGCCGATTACTAGCGGGAGGATCTTCCTACAATGAGCAGTTCTTC. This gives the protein CASRLLAGGSSYNEQFF.

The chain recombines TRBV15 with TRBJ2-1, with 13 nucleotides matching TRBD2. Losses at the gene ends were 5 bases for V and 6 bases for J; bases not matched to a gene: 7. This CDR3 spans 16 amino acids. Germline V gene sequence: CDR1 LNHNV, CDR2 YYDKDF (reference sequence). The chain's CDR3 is CATSLRTSGRLNEQFF. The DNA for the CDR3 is TGTGCCACCAGCCTAAGGACTAGCGGGAGACTCAATGAGCAGTTCTTC.